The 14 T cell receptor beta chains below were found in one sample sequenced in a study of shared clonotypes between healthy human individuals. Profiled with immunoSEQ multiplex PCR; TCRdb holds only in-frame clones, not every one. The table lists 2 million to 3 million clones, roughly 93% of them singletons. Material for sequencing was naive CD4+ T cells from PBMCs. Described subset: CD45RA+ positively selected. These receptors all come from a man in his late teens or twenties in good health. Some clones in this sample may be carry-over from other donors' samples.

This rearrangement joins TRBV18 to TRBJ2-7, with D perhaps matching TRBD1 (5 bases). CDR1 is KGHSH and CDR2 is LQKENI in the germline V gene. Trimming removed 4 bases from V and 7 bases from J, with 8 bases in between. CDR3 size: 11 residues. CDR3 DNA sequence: TGTGCCAGCTCACTCAGGGCGGAGCAGTACTTC. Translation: CASSLRAEQYF.

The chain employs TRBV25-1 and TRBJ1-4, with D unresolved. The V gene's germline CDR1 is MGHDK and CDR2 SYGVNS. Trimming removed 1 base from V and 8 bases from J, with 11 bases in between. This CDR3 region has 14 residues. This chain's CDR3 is CASSESGGSEKLFF. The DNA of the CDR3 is TGTGCCAGCAGTGAATCCGGAGGAAGCGAAAAACTGTTTTTT.

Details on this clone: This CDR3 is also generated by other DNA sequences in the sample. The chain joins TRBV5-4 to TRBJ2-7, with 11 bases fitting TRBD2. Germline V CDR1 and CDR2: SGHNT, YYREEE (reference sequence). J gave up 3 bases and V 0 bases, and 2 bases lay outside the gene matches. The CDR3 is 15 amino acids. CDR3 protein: CASSLGLAGLYEQYF. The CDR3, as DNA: TGTGCCAGCAGCTTGGGACTAGCGGGACTCTACGAGCAGTACTTC.

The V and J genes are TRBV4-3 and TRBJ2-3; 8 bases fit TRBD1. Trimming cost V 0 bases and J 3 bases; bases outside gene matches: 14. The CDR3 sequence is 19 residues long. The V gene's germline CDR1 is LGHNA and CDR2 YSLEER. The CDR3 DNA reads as TGCGCCAGCAGCCAAGATGAGTTTTCGGGGACAGGCAATACAGATACGCAGTATTTT. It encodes CASSQDEFSGTGNTDTQYF.

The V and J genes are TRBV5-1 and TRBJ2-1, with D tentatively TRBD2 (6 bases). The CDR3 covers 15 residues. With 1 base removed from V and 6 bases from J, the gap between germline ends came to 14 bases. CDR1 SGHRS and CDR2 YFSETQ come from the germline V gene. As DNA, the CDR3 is TGCGCCAGCAGCTTGAATGTTGCGCGGGGCAATGAGCAGTTCTTC. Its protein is CASSLNVARGNEQFF.

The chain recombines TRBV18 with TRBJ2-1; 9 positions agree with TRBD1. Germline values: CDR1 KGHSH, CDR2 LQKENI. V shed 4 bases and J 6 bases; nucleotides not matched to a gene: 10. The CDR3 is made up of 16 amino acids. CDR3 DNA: TGTGCCAGCTCACTACCGGGACAGGGCTTGTCCAATGAGCAGTTCTTC. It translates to CASSLPGQGLSNEQFF.

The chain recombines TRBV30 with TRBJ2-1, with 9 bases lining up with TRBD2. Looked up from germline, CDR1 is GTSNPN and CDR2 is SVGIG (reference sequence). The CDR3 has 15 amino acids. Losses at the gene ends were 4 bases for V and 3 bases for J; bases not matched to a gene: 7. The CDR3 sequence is CAWIAETSGYNEQFF. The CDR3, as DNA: TGTGCCTGGATAGCGGAGACTAGCGGCTACAATGAGCAGTTCTTC.

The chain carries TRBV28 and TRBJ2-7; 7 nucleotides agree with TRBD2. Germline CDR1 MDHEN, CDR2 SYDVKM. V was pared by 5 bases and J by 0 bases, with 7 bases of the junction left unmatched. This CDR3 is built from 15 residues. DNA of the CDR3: TGTGCCAGCAGTCCCCCGGGGGGAGCCTCCTACGAGCAGTACTTC. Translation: CASSPPGGASYEQYF.

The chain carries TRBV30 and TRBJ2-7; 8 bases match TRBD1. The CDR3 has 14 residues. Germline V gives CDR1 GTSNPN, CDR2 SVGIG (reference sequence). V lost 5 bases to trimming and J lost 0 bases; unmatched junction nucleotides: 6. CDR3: CAWATGGSSYEQYF. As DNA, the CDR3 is TGTGCCTGGGCCACAGGGGGAAGCTCCTACGAGCAGTACTTC.

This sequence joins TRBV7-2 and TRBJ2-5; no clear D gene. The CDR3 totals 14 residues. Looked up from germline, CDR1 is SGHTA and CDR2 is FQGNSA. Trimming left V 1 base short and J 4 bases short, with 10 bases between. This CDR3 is CASSLGWQRETQYF. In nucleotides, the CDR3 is TGTGCCAGCAGCTTAGGGTGGCAGCGAGAGACCCAGTACTTC.

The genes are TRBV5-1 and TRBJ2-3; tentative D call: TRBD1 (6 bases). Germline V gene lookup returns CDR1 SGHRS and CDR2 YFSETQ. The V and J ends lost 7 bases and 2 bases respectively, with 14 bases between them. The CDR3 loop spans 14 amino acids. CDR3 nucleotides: TGCGCCAGCTCGAAACAGGGCATCACAGATACGCAGTATTTT. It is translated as CASSKQGITDTQYF.

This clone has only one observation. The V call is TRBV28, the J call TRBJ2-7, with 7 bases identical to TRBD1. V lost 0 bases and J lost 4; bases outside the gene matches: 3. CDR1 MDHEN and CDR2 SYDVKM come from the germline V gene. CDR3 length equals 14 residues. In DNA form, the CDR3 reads TGTGCCAGCAGTTTATGGGGACAGCGTTACGAGCAGTACTTC. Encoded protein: CASSLWGQRYEQYF.

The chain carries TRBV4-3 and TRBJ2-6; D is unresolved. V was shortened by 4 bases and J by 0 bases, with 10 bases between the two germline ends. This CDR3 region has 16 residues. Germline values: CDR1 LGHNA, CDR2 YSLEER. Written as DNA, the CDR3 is TGCGCCAGCAGCCCCCTTATAAGCTCTGGGGCCAACGTCCTGACTTTC. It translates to CASSPLISSGANVLTF.

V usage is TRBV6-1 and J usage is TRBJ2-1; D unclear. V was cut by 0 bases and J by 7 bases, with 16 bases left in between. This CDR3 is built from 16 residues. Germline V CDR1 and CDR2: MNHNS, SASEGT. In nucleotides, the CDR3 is TGTGCCAGCAGTGAAGCAGTGGGTCGCTCCTGGAATGAGCAGTTCTTC. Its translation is CASSEAVGRSWNEQFF.